The 2 T cell receptor beta chains presented below share a single source sample, sequenced in a study of Graves' ophthalmopathy and Graves' hyperthyroidism. Amplification of TCR beta CDR3 regions used RNA transcripts. Investigators did first-round RT-PCR with HTBI primers, then second-round multiplex PCR. TCRdb reprocessed the multiplex PCR reads via MiXCR and lists one record per CDR3 protein. Counted here are a few hundred thousand distinct CDR3 sequences, 35% to 40% occurring once; the ten biggest clones make up roughly 4.5%. What was sequenced was peripheral blood or thyroid tissue (not recorded which). These receptors all come from an adult man with Graves' hyperthyroidism.

The sample holds many counts of this clonotype. The CDR3 is CASSVGGMNEQYF. CDR3 in DNA: TGTGCCAGCAGTGTAGGGGGCATGAACGAGCAGTACTTC. The rearrangement links TRBV12-3 or TRBV12-4 to TRBJ2-7; the match to TRBD1 covers 7 bases. This CDR3 comprises 13 residues. The V and J ends lost 5 bases and 5 bases, in that order; junction bases with no gene match: 6.

This clonotype was seen repeatedly, ten times or more. The rearrangement uses TRBV7-6 and TRBJ2-2; the match to TRBD2 covers 7 bases. Germline V gene data show CDR1 as SGHVS and CDR2 as FNYEAQ. The length of the CDR3 is 14 residues. The V gene end was trimmed by 2 bases and the J gene end by 4 bases; junction bases not matched to a gene: 1. CDR3: CASSLSGTTGELFF. CDR3 nucleotide sequence: TGTGCCAGCAGCTTAAGCGGGACCACCGGGGAGCTGTTTTTT.